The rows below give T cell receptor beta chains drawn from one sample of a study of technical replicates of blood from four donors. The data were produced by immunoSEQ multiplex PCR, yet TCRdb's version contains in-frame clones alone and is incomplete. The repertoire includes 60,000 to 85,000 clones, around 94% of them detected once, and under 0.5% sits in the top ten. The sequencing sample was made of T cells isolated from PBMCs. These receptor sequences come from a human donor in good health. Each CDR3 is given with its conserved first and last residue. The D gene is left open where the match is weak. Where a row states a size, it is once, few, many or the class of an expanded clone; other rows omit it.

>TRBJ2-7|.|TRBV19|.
CASSQTQGTFFYEQYF
TGTGCCAGTAGTCAAACCCAGGGAACCTTTTTCTACGAGCAGTACTTC
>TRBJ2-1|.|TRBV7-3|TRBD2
CASSLGAGGTYNEQFF
TGTGCCAGCAGCTTAGGGGCGGGAGGAACCTACAATGAGCAGTTCTTC
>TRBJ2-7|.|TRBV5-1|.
CASSWRQGDEQYF
TGCGCCAGCAGCTGGCGACAAGGGGACGAGCAGTACTTC
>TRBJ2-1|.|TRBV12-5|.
CASGFYLAGTYNEQFF
TGTGCTAGTGGTTTCTATTTGGCGGGGACCTACAATGAGCAGTTCTTC
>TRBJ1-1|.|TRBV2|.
CASSEALRRGDVNTEAFF
TGTGCCAGCAGTGAAGCGCTTAGGAGGGGTGATGTGAACACTGAAGCTTTCTTT
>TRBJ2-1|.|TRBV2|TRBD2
CASSGLADLSYNEQFF
TGTGCCAGCAGTGGACTAGCGGACCTCTCCTACAATGAGCAGTTCTTC
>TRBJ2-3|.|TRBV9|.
CASSAGLSPDTQYF
TGTGCCAGCAGCGCTGGACTAAGTCCAGATACGCAGTATTTT
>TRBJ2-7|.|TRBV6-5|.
CASFAGLNYEQYF
TGTGCCAGCTTCGCGGGGTTAAACTACGAGCAGTACTTC
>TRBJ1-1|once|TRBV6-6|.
CASSYSAAEAFF
TGTGCCAGCAGTTACTCGGCGGCTGAAGCTTTCTTT
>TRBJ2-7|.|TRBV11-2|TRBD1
CASSLMGRGYEQYF
TGTGCCAGCAGCTTAATGGGCAGGGGGTACGAGCAGTACTTC
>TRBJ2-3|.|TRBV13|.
CASSNPGVAVTDTQYF
TGTGCCAGCAGCAACCCGGGGGTAGCGGTCACAGATACGCAGTATTTT
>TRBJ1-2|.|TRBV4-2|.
CASSPTAGAINYGYTF
TGTGCCAGCAGTCCTACCGCAGGGGCGATCAACTATGGCTACACCTTC
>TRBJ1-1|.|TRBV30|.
CAWSGPGLNTEAFF
TGTGCCTGGAGTGGTCCAGGTCTGAACACTGAAGCTTTCTTT
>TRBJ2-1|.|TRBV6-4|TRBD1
CASRPGQGYNEQFF
TGTGCCAGCAGGCCGGGACAGGGCTACAATGAGCAGTTCTTC
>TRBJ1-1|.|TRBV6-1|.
CASRPQGTEAFF
TGTGCCAGCAGACCACAGGGCACTGAAGCTTTCTTT
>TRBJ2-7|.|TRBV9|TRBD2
CASSGRREGNHEQYF
TGTGCCAGCAGCGGGAGGCGGGAGGGAAACCACGAGCAGTACTTC
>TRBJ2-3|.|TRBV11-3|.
CASSSHGLDTQYF
TGTGCCAGCAGCTCTCATGGACTAGATACGCAGTATTTT
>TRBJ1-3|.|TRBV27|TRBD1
CASSLSGTVSGNTIYF
TGTGCCAGCAGCTTATCCGGGACAGTTAGTGGAAACACCATATATTTT
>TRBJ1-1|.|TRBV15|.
CATSRDLEGADTEAFF
TGTGCCACCAGCAGAGATCTAGAAGGGGCCGACACTGAAGCTTTCTTT
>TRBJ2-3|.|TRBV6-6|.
CASSPGVDTQYF
TGTGCCAGCAGCCCCGGAGTAGATACGCAGTATTTT
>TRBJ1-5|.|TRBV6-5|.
CASRGQLNQPQHF
TGTGCCAGCCGAGGACAGCTCAATCAGCCCCAGCATTTT
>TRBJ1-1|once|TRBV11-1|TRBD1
CASSLPSGGNTEAFF
TGTGCCAGCAGCTTACCCTCAGGGGGGAACACTGAAGCTTTCTTT
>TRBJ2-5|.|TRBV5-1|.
CASTRTAQRSQETQYF
TGCGCCAGCACCAGAACGGCCCAGAGGTCCCAAGAGACCCAGTACTTC
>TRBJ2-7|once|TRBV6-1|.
CASSETGDEQYF
TGTGCCAGCAGCGAGACAGGAGACGAGCAGTACTTC
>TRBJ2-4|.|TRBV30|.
CAWSTVENIQYF
TGTGCCTGGAGTACGGTCGAAAACATTCAGTACTTC
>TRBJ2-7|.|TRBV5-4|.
CASSLVEGGGSEQYF
TGTGCCAGCAGCTTGGTCGAGGGCGGCGGGTCCGAGCAGTACTTC
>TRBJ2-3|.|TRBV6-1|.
CASSAVDTQYF
TGTGCCAGCAGTGCTGTAGATACGCAGTATTTT
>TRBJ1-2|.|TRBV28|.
CASKTQGVDGYTF
TGTGCCAGCAAGACACAGGGAGTTGATGGCTACACCTTC
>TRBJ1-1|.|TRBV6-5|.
CASSYLPDTREAFF
TGTGCCAGCAGTTACCTCCCAGACACCCGTGAAGCTTTCTTT
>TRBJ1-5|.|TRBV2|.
CASNADAGASNQPQHF
TGTGCCAGCAATGCTGATGCAGGGGCAAGCAATCAGCCCCAGCATTTT
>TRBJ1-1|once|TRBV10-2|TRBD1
CASTRQGGQTEAFF
TGCGCCAGCACCAGACAGGGGGGTCAAACTGAAGCTTTCTTT
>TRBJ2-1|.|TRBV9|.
CASSVGERRGEQFF
TGTGCCAGCAGCGTAGGTGAGAGGCGAGGTGAGCAGTTCTTC
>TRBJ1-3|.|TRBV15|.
CATRFLRAISGNTIYF
TGTGCCACCAGATTTCTAAGAGCAATCTCTGGAAACACCATATATTTT
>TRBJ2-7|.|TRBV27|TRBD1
CASQDRGTYEQYF
TGTGCCAGTCAAGACAGGGGAACCTACGAGCAGTACTTC
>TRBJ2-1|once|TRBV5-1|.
CASSLFDRGHEQFF
TGCGCCAGCAGCTTGTTCGATAGGGGCCATGAGCAGTTCTTC